This T cell receptor beta chain was sequenced for a study of cytomegalovirus exposure and HLA in healthy donors. Study-wide results and caveats: Some segments of the V type, notably TRBV6-2 and TRBV6-3, were excluded as indistinguishable. In a later analysis, CMV-associated beta chains were mostly HLA-associated, it appeared.

Of note for this clone: What it binds is not known.

Germline assignment: CDR1 KGHSH and CDR2 LQKENI. V was clipped by 0 bases and J by 7 bases, with 12 bases between them. The CDR3 covers 14 residues. The PCR had 60 Vbeta and 13 Jbeta primers. Here immunoSEQ multiplex PCR was the method, and the copy in TCRdb shows in-frame clones only, minus some. Altogether 100,000 to 120,000 clones are present, 75% to 90% being singletons, with the ten largest covering less than 2%. The clonotype was recovered from a man aged 35-49 years in good health and CMV-seronegative. Sample: PBMCs. This rearrangement joins TRBV18 to TRBJ1-1; D call uncertain. CDR3 residues: CASSPPGLAVEAFF. Written as DNA, the CDR3 is TGTGCCAGCTCACCACCAGGTTTGGCGGTTGAAGCTTTCTTT.